The 26 T cell receptor beta chains given below trace back to one sample, sequenced in a study of blood T cell repertoires in COVID-19. Generated by immunoSEQ multiplex PCR, the TCRdb table keeps only in-frame clones and is missing some. The sample contains some 78,000 clones, roughly 85% of which appear only once. Sequenced: peripheral blood. The source of these receptors is a middle-aged man with active or convalescent COVID-19.

V and J are TRBV4-1 and TRBJ1-6; 10 bases are shared with TRBD1. There are 15 residues in the CDR3. V shed 2 bases and J 7 bases; nucleotides not matched to a gene: 2. The germline V gene encodes CDR1 MGHRA and CDR2 YSYEKL. The CDR3 DNA sequence: TGCGCCAGCAGCCAACCGGGACAGGGGAATTCACCCCTCCACTTT. Translated: CASSQPGQGNSPLHF.

This clone turned up a few times. This chain links TRBV28 with TRBJ2-3, with D perhaps TRBD1 (6 bases). This CDR3 contains 15 residues. Germline CDR1 and CDR2: MDHEN and SYDVKM. The V and J ends lost 5 bases and 6 bases respectively, with 18 bases between them. The chain's CDR3 is CASSKTRTGLDTQYF. The DNA for the CDR3 is TGTGCCAGCAGTAAAACAAGAACAGGGTTGGATACGCAGTATTTT.

The chain is built from TRBV25-1 and TRBJ2-7; TRBD1 agrees at 11 bases. There are 16 residues in the CDR3. The germline V gene has CDR1 MGHDK and CDR2 SYGVNS. The V segment lost 4 bases and the J segment 4 bases; nucleotides outside the gene matches: 9. Here the CDR3 DNA reads TGTGCCAGCAGTGGACTCGGACAGGGGGCGACGTACGAGCAGTACTTC. Its translation is CASSGLGQGATYEQYF.

This sequence joins TRBV6-6 and TRBJ2-5; 9 nucleotides match TRBD2. CDR1 is MNHNY, CDR2 SVGAGI, per germline (reference sequence). J gave up 5 bases and V 6 bases, and 7 bases lay outside the gene matches. The CDR3 length is 14 residues. In DNA form, the CDR3 reads TGTGCCAGCAGCATCAGCGGGAGGCGGGAGACCCAGTACTTC. Residues: CASSISGRRETQYF.

The chain uses TRBV19 and TRBJ2-5; D perhaps matches TRBD2 (5 bases). V was cut by 5 bases and J by 3 bases, with 13 bases left in between. Germline assignment: CDR1 LNHDA and CDR2 SQIVND (reference sequence). This CDR3 has 14 residues. The CDR3 spells CASSRGGREETQYF. The CDR3 DNA is TGTGCCAGTAGTCGGGGTGGGAGAGAAGAGACCCAGTACTTC.

The chain combines TRBV16 with TRBJ1-1; unclear D gene. This CDR3 contains 14 residues. V was pared by 1 base and J by 0 bases, with 6 bases between. Germline CDR1 is KGHSY and CDR2 is FQNENV. The CDR3 region is CASSQFSLNTEAFF. The CDR3 region has the DNA TGTGCCAGCAGCCAATTTAGCCTGAACACTGAAGCTTTCTTT.

The count of this clone is one. J is TRBJ1-1 and V is TRBV28; perhaps TRBD1 as D (6 bases). CDR1 and CDR2 (germline): MDHEN, SYDVKM. This CDR3 has 16 residues. Between the trimmed V and J ends, which lost 6 bases and 3 bases, there was a span of 20 bases. The CDR3 region is CASSSGAQGADTEAFF. CDR3 nucleotide sequence: TGTGCCAGCAGCTCCGGCGCACAGGGAGCGGACACTGAAGCTTTCTTT.

The chain uses TRBV28 and TRBJ2-7; 8 bases fit TRBD2. The CDR3 contains 15 residues. Germline assignment: CDR1 MDHEN and CDR2 SYDVKM. With 6 bases clipped from V and 0 bases from J, the junction kept 7 bases outside the gene matches. The CDR3 DNA sequence: TGTGCCAGCAGACCAGCGGGAGCCAGCTCCTACGAGCAGTACTTC. This encodes CASRPAGASSYEQYF.

The rearrangement joins TRBV12-3 or TRBV12-4 to TRBJ2-5, with 7 positions matching TRBD1. This CDR3 has 13 amino acids. The V and J ends lost 5 bases and 3 bases, in that order; junction bases with no gene match: 3. In DNA form, the CDR3 reads TGTGCCAGCAGTATGGGACAGAAAGAGACCCAGTACTTC. Protein product: CASSMGQKETQYF.

This clone was seen only once. V gene TRBV2 combines with J gene TRBJ2-2; 7 nucleotides align to TRBD1. Trimming cost V 6 bases and J 4 bases; bases outside gene matches: 2. CDR3 length equals 13 residues. CDR1 SNHLY and CDR2 FYNNEI come from the germline V gene. DNA of the CDR3: TGTGCCAGCAGGGGACAGCTCACCGGGGAGCTGTTTTTT. Translating it yields CASRGQLTGELFF.

This sequence joins TRBV18 and TRBJ1-1; TRBD1 is a possible D gene (6 bases). Deletions cut 5 bases from V and 0 bases from J, with 13 bases between. Germline V gene data show CDR1 as KGHSH and CDR2 as LQKENI. The CDR3 runs to 15 residues. The CDR3 DNA follows: TGTGCCAGCTCAGAAGGACAGATCATGAACACTGAAGCTTTCTTT. It codes for CASSEGQIMNTEAFF.

The rearrangement uses TRBV19 and TRBJ2-3; 12 bases are a match to TRBD2. V shed 6 bases, J shed 2 bases, and the junction held 3 bases outside the gene matches. Germline-derived CDR1 and CDR2 are LNHDA and SQIVND (reference sequence). This CDR3 comprises 15 residues. CDR3 loop: CASRTSGGYTDTQYF. DNA for the CDR3: TGTGCCAGTAGGACTAGCGGGGGATACACAGATACGCAGTATTTT.

The chain uses TRBV7-9 and TRBJ2-1; the match to TRBD1 covers 9 bases. V shed 0 bases, J shed 5 bases, and the junction held 8 bases outside the gene matches. Germline V CDR1 and CDR2: SEHNR, FQNEAQ (reference sequence). There are 17 residues in the CDR3. CDR3 protein: CASSLAEQGAGHNEQFF. The CDR3 bases are TGTGCCAGCAGCTTAGCGGAACAGGGGGCAGGGCACAATGAGCAGTTCTTC.

The CDR3 coding sequence is TGTGCCAGCAGTCCCCCCAGGGGGAGCACAGATACGCAGTATTTT. It yields the protein CASSPPRGSTDTQYF. The chain uses TRBV28 and TRBJ2-3, with 7 nucleotides matching TRBD1. Germline assignment: CDR1 MDHEN and CDR2 SYDVKM. J gave up 0 bases and V 5 bases, and 5 bases lay outside the gene matches. The CDR3 totals 15 residues.

This clone appeared once. The chain has TRBV5-1 and TRBJ2-7; a possible D gene is TRBD1 (8 bases). CDR3 length: 14 residues. CDR1 and CDR2 (germline): SGHRS, YFSETQ. The ends were cut back, 2 bases at V and 4 bases at J, with 13 bases in the middle. CDR3 sequence reads: CASSFGQGGYEQYF. CDR3 in DNA: TGCGCCAGCAGCTTCGGACAGGGAGGGTACGAGCAGTACTTC.

The chain is built from TRBV5-1 and TRBJ1-4; perhaps TRBD1 as D (5 bases). Germline CDR1 and CDR2: SGHRS and YFSETQ. V was clipped by 1 base and J by 8 bases, with 15 bases between them. The CDR3 is 15 amino acids. CDR3 residues: CASSLRGGTREKLFF. Written as DNA, the CDR3 is TGCGCCAGCAGCTTGAGGGGCGGAACACGGGAAAAACTGTTTTTT.

This rearrangement joins TRBV19 to TRBJ1-2; D is ambiguous. V lost 3 bases to trimming and J lost 3 bases, with 17 bases between them. This CDR3 has 16 residues. Germline V gene data show CDR1 as LNHDA and CDR2 as SQIVND (reference sequence). The DNA for the CDR3 is TGTGCCAGTAGTATGGTCCTGCGAGGATACGACTATGGCTACACCTTC. This codes for CASSMVLRGYDYGYTF.

In DNA form, the CDR3 reads TGTGCCAGCAGGCCCCACCGACAGGTGGGTAAGGCTTTCTTT. It codes for CASRPHRQVGKAFF. The rearrangement joins TRBV27 to TRBJ1-1; TRBD1 might be the D (6 bases). V was pared by 6 bases and J by 11 bases, with 22 bases between. CDR3 length: 14 amino acids. Germline-derived CDR1 and CDR2 are MNHEY and SMNVEV (reference sequence).

The CDR3 nucleotides read TGCAGCGTCGTGGGTGGGGAGGCAACTAATGAAAAACTGTTTTTT. Translation gives CSVVGGEATNEKLFF. V usage is TRBV29-1 and J usage is TRBJ1-4; D remains unclear. Germline CDR1 reads SQVTM; CDR2 reads ANQGSEA. The CDR3 sequence is 15 residues long. The V end was cut by 6 bases, the J end by 0 bases, with 14 bases between. Filled out from reference TRBV29-1 and TRBJ1-4, the complete variable domain reads SAVISQKPSRDICQRGTSLTIQCQVDSQVTMMFWYRQQPGQSLTLIATANQGSEATYESGFVIDKFPISRPNLTFSTLTVSNMSPEDSSIYLCSVVGGEATNEKLFFGSGTQLSVL.

This CDR3 reads CASSKGTGSYGYTF. CDR3 nucleotide sequence: TGTGCCAGCAGCAAAGGGACAGGGAGCTATGGCTACACCTTC. The V gene is TRBV21-1, the J gene TRBJ1-2; no check of the table's D call, TRBD1, against the DNA was made. TRBV21-1 is designated a pseudogene. CDR3 length: 14 residues.

This clone appeared once. This chain links TRBV30 with TRBJ2-7, with TRBD1 identical over 10 bases. CDR1 and CDR2 (germline): GTSNPN, SVGIG (reference sequence). CDR3 size: 16 residues. Trimming at V came to 5 bases and at J to 0 bases, leaving 10 bases not matched to a gene. The CDR3 coding sequence is TGTGCCTGGGGACCGGGACAGGGGAGGGCCTCCTACGAGCAGTACTTC. It translates to CAWGPGQGRASYEQYF. Complete variable domain (other parts from reference TRBV30 and TRBJ2-7): SQTIHQWPATLVQPVGSPLSLECTVEGTSNPNLYWYRQAAGRGLQLLFYSVGIGQISSEVPQNLSASRPQDRQFILSSKKLLLSDSGFYLCAWGPGQGRASYEQYFGPGTRLTVT.

This chain links TRBV11-2 with TRBJ1-2, with 7 bases fitting TRBD1. Trimming at V came to 4 bases and at J to 3 bases, leaving 8 bases not matched to a gene. The CDR3 totals 15 residues. Germline CDR1 reads SGHAT; CDR2 reads FQNNGV. CDR3 sequence (DNA): TGTGCCAGCAGCTCGGCGGAGGGGGCCTACTATGGCTACACCTTC. It translates to CASSSAEGAYYGYTF.

The chain recombines TRBV5-1 with TRBJ2-1; 7 nucleotides match TRBD1. J gave up 1 base and V 4 bases, and 5 bases lay outside the gene matches. The CDR3 loop spans 15 amino acids. Germline V gene sequence: CDR1 SGHRS, CDR2 YFSETQ. The CDR3 bases are TGCGCCAGCAGCCCGACAGGGCCTTCCTACAATGAGCAGTTCTTC. It specifies CASSPTGPSYNEQFF.

CDR3: CASRRTGATDTQYF. CDR3 DNA sequence: TGTGCCAGCAGAAGGACAGGAGCCACAGATACGCAGTATTTT. The chain is built from TRBV2 and TRBJ2-3, with 7 bases that match TRBD1. After removal of 6 bases from V and 2 bases from J, the junction contained 5 bases not matched to a gene. There are 14 residues in the CDR3. Germline V CDR1 and CDR2: SNHLY, FYNNEI.

The chain carries TRBV19 and TRBJ2-6; no firm D call. The germline V and J ends were trimmed by 3 bases and 4 bases, with 10 bases remaining between them. Looked up from germline, CDR1 is LNHDA and CDR2 is SQIVND (reference sequence). This CDR3 has 15 amino acids. For the CDR3, the DNA is TGTGCCAGTAGTATTATGTTCTTCGGGGCCAACGTCCTGACTTTC. Residues: CASSIMFFGANVLTF.

This clone was seen only once. The gene calls are TRBV19 and TRBJ2-7; 7 bases match TRBD1. The CDR3 contains 13 residues. Germline trimming cut 7 bases from V and 3 bases from J; bases unmatched to any gene: 6. Germline assignment: CDR1 LNHDA and CDR2 SQIVND (reference sequence). DNA of the CDR3: TGTGCCAGTACGGCGACAGGGATCTACGAGCAGTACTTC. This codes for CASTATGIYEQYF.